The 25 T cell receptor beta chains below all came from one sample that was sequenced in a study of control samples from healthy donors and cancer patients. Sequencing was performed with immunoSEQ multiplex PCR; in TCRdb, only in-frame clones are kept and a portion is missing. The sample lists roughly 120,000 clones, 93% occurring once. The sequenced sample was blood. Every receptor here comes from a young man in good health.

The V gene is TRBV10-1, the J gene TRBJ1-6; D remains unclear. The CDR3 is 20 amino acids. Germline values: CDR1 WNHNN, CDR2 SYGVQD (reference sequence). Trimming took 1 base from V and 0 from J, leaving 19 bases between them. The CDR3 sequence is CASSEWRHHTNISYNSPLHF. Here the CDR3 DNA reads TGCGCCAGCAGTGAGTGGCGGCATCATACTAACATCTCCTATAATTCACCCCTCCACTTT.

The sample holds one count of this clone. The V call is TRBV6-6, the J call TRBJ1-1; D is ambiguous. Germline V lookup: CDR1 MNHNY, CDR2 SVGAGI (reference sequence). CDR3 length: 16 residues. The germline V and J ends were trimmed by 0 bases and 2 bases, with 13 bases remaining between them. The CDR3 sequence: CASSYSIGGKNTEAFF. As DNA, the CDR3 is TGTGCCAGCAGTTACTCGATTGGAGGGAAAAACACTGAAGCTTTCTTT.

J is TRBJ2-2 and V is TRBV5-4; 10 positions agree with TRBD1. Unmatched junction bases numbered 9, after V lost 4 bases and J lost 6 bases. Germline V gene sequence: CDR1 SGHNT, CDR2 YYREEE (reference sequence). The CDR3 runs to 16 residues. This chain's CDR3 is CASSPDGTGVAGELFF. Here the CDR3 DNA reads TGTGCCAGCAGCCCGGACGGGACAGGGGTGGCCGGGGAGCTGTTTTTT. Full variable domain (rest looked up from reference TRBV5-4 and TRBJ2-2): ETGVTQSPTHLIKTRGQQVTLRCSSQSGHNTVSWYQQALGQGPQFIFQYYREEENGRGNFPPRFSGLQFPNYSSELNVNALELDDSALYLCASSPDGTGVAGELFFGEGSRLTVL.

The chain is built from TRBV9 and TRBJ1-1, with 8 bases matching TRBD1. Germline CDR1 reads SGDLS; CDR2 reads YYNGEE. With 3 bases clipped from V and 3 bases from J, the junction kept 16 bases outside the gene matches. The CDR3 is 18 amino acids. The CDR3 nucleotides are TGTGCCAGCAGCGGAAGACAGGGGAGGGGGAAAGTGCACACTGAAGCTTTCTTT. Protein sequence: CASSGRQGRGKVHTEAFF.

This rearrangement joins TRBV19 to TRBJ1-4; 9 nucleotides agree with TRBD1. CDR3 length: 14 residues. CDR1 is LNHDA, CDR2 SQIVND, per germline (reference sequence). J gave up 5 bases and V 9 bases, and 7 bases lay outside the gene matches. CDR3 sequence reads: CASNRGRRNEKLFF. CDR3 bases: TGTGCCAGCAACAGGGGGCGGCGAAATGAAAAACTGTTTTTT.

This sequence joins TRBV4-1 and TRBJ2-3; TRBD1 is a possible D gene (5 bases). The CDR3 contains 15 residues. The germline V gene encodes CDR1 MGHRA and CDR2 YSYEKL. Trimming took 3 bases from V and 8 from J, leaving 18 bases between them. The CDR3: CASSQGQLSRATQYF. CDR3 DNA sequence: TGCGCCAGCAGCCAGGGGCAATTAAGTCGGGCTACGCAGTATTTT.

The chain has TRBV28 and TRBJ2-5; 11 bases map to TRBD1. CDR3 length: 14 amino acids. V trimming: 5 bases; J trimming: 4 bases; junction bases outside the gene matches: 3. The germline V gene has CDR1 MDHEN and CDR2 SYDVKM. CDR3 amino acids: CASSLDRGPETQYF. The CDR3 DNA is TGTGCCAGCAGTCTGGACAGGGGGCCAGAGACCCAGTACTTC.

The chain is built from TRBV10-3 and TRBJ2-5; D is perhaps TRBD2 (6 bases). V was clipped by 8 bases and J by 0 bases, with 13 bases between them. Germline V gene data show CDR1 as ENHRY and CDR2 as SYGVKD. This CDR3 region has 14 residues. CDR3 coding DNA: TGTGCCATCGCGGGGCCGGAAGACCAAGAGACCCAGTACTTC. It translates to CAIAGPEDQETQYF.

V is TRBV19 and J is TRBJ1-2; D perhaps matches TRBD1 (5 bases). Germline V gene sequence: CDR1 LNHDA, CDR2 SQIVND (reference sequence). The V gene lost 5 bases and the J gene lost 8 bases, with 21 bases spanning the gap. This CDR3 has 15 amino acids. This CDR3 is CASSPAGSSRRGYTF. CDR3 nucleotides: TGTGCCAGTAGTCCCGCAGGGTCTAGTAGGAGAGGCTACACCTTC.

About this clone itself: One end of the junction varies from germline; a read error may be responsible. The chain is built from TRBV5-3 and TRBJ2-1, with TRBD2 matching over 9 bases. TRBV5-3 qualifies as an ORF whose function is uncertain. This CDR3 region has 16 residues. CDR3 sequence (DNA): TGTGTCAGAAGCTTGAGCCTAGCGGGGCACCACAATGAGCAGTTCTTC. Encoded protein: CVRSLSLAGHHNEQFF.

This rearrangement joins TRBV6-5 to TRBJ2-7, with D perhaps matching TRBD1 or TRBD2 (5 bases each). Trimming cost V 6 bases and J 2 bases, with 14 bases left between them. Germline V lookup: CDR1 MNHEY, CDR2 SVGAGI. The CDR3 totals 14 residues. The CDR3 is CASRTGTGPYEQYV. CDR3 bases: TGTGCCAGCAGGACCGGGACGGGGCCCTACGAGCAGTACGTC.

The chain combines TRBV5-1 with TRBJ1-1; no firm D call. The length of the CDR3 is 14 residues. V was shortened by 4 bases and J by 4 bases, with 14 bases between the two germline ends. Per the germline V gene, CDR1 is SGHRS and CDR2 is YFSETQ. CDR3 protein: CASSPQSVVTEAFF. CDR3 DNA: TGCGCCAGCAGCCCCCAGTCGGTAGTCACTGAAGCTTTCTTT.

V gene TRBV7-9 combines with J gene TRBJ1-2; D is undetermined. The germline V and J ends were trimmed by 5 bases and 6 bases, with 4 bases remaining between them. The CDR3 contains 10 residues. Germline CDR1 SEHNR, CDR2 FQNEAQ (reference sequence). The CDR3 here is CASSPNGYTF. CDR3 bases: TGTGCCAGCAGCCCGAATGGCTACACCTTC.

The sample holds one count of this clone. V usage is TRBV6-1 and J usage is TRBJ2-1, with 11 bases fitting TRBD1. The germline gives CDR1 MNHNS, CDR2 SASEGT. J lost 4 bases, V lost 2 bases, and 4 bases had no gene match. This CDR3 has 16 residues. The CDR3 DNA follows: TGTGCCAGCAGTGAAATCGGACAGGGGGCATACAATGAGCAGTTCTTC. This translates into CASSEIGQGAYNEQFF.

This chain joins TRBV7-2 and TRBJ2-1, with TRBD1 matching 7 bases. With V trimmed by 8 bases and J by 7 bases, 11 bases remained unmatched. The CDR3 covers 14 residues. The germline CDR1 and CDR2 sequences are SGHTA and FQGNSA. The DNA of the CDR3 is TGTGCCAGCGGACGAGGAAAGGGGGCAAATGAGCAGTTCTTC. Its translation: CASGRGKGANEQFF.

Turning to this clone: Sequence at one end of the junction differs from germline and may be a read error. The DNA for the CDR3 is TGTGCCAGCAGTGACTCTAGCGGAGGGAGAGATACGCAGTATTTT. As protein: CASSDSSGGRDTQYF. The chain is built from TRBV6-5 and TRBJ2-3; 7 bases fit TRBD2. Germline lookup yields CDR1 MNHEY and CDR2 SVGAGI. The CDR3 has 15 residues.

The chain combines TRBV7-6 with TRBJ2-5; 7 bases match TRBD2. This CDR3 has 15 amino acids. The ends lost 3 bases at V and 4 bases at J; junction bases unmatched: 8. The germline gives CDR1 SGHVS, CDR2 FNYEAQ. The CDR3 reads CASSLRDYTRETQYF. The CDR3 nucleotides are TGTGCCAGCAGCTTGCGGGACTATACCCGAGAGACCCAGTACTTC.

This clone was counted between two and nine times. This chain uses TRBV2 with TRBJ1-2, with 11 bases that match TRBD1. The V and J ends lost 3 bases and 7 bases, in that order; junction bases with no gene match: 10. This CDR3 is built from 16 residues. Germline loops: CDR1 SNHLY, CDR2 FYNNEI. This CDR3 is CASSDGHRDRGSGYTF. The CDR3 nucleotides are TGTGCCAGCAGTGATGGACACCGGGACAGGGGGTCTGGCTACACCTTC.

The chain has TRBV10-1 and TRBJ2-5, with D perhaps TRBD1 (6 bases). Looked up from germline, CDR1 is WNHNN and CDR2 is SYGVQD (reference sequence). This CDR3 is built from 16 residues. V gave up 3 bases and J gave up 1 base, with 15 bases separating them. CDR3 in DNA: TGCGCCAGCAGTGACCCCCCTGTGGACAGCCAAGAGACCCAGTACTTC. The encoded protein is CASSDPPVDSQETQYF.

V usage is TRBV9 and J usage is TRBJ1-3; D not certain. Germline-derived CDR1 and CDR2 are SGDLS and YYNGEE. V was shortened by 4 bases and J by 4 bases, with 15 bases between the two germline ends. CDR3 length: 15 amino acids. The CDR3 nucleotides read TGTGCCAGCAGCCTCAGTCCCTTAGGGGGAAACACCATATATTTT. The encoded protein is CASSLSPLGGNTIYF. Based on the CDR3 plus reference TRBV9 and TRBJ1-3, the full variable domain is DSGVTQTPKHLITATGQRVTLRCSPRSGDLSVYWYQQSLDQGLQFLIQYYNGEERAKGNILERFSAQQFPDLHSELNLSSLELGDSALYFCASSLSPLGGNTIYFGEGSWLTVV.

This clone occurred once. The DNA for the CDR3 is TGTGCCAGAGGCACAGATACGCAGTATTTT. Translating gives CARGTDTQYF. The rearrangement joins TRBV15 to TRBJ2-3; D not resolved. The CDR3 spans 10 residues. Germline lookup yields CDR1 LNHNV and CDR2 YYDKDF (reference sequence). Trimming took 10 bases from V and 1 from J, leaving 3 bases between them.

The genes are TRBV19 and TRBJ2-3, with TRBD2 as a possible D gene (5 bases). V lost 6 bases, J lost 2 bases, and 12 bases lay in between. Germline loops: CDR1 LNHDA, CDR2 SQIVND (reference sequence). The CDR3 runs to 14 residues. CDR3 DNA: TGTGCCAGTAGAAGGACGGGAAACACAGATACGCAGTATTTT. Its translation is CASRRTGNTDTQYF.

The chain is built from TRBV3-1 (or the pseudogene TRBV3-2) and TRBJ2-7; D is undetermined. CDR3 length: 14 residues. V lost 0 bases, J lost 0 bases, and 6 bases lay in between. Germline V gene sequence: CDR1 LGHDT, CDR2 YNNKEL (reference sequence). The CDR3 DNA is TGTGCCAGCAGCCAAGATCCCACCTCCTACGAGCAGTACTTC. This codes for CASSQDPTSYEQYF.

The CDR3, as DNA: TGTGCCAGCAGGCTCCGGGACAGAGCCTCCGGAACGGGGTTGAATGAGCAGTTCTTC. Translating it yields CASRLRDRASGTGLNEQFF. The chain recombines TRBV2 with TRBJ2-1, with 7 nucleotides matching TRBD1. The CDR3 covers 19 residues. V trimming: 6 bases; J trimming: 7 bases; junction bases outside the gene matches: 24. The germline CDR1 and CDR2 sequences are SNHLY and FYNNEI.

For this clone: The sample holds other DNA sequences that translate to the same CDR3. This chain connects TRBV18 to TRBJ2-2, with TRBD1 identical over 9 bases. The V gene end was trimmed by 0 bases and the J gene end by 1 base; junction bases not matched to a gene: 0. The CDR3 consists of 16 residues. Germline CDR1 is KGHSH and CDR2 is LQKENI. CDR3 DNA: TGTGCCAGCTCACCACCGGGACAGGGGAACACCGGGGAGCTGTTTTTT. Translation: CASSPPGQGNTGELFF.